This T cell receptor (beta chain) was observed in a study of T cell responses to AZD1222 COVID-19 vaccine. About the study: Second-dose intervals of approximately 4 or approximately 12 weeks were pooled. Study conclusions and caveats: A mostly white British donor set with more females was recruited, and clonal diversity was possibly underestimated. Across spike, vaccine-associated CD4 TCRs were found, dominant at 160-218 and 743-854. Repertoires were sampled only after the peak T cell response.

Worth noting for this clone: Its target is unknown.

The CDR3 is 15 residues long. The germline gives CDR1 SGHDN, CDR2 FVKESK. V dropped 4 bases and J dropped 1 base, with 13 bases sitting between them. This table comes from immunoSEQ multiplex PCR, and its TCRdb copy is limited to in-frame clones, with some not included. The table includes more than 95,000 clones, 80% to 90% detected once. The rearrangement links TRBV14 to TRBJ1-1; D is unclear. The receptor was isolated from an adult in good health. The sample consisted of peripheral blood, taken on day 0 of AZD1222 vaccination. CDR3 in amino acids: CASSRVGGSNTEAFF. In DNA, the CDR3 is TGTGCCAGCAGCCGAGTAGGCGGGTCGAACACTGAAGCTTTCTTT.